Below are 30 T cell receptor beta chains sequenced from a single sample in a study of blood T cell repertoires in COVID-19. Sequenced by immunoSEQ multiplex PCR; TCRdb stores in-frame clones only, minus some. The sample carries 450,000 to 500,000 clones, 80% to 90% recorded once. The sequenced material came from PBMCs or T cells enriched from blood (not recorded which). These receptors originate from a woman in her fifties or sixties who had recovered from COVID-19.

DNA for the CDR3: TGTGCCAGCTCACCAGAGAGATTCAATCAGCCCCAGCATTTT. Translated, it gives CASSPERFNQPQHF. The V gene is TRBV18, the J gene TRBJ1-5; D is unresolved. The germline V gene encodes CDR1 KGHSH and CDR2 LQKENI. This CDR3 is 14 amino acids long. The V end lost 2 bases, the J end lost 3 bases, and 8 bases lay between the germline ends. The variable domain in full, with the rest retrieved from reference TRBV18 and TRBJ1-5, is NAGVMQNPRHLVRRRGQEARLRCSPMKGHSHVYWYRQLPEEGLKFMVYLQKENIIDESGMPKERFSAEFPKEGPSILRIQQVVRGDSAAYFCASSPERFNQPQHFGDGTRLSIL.

The J gene is TRBJ2-2, the V gene TRBV5-1; TRBD2 might be the D (5 bases). The CDR3 runs to 17 residues. CDR1 is SGHRS, CDR2 YFSETQ, per germline. Trimming took 0 bases from V and 1 from J, leaving 13 bases between them. CDR3: CASSLGGSDMNTGELFF. The CDR3 region has the DNA TGCGCCAGCAGCTTGGGGGGTAGCGATATGAACACCGGGGAGCTGTTTTTT.

V and J are TRBV2 and TRBJ1-2, with TRBD1 identical over 9 bases. The length of the CDR3 is 14 residues. Unmatched junction bases numbered 3, after V lost 5 bases and J lost 2 bases. CDR1 is SNHLY, CDR2 FYNNEI, per germline. CDR3 in amino acids: CASSQQGANYGYTF. The DNA for the CDR3 is TGTGCCAGCAGTCAACAGGGGGCGAACTATGGCTACACCTTC.

This rearrangement joins TRBV5-5 to TRBJ2-6, with TRBD1 identical over 7 bases. CDR3 size: 17 residues. With V trimmed by 5 bases and J by 0 bases, 8 bases remained unmatched. The germline gives CDR1 SGHKS, CDR2 YYEKEE (reference sequence). CDR3 sequence reads: CASSSGTVSSGANVLTF. As DNA, the CDR3 is TGTGCCAGCAGTTCCGGGACAGTCAGCTCTGGGGCCAACGTCCTGACTTTC.

The J gene is TRBJ1-3, the V gene TRBV20-1; D remains ambiguous. Germline V lookup: CDR1 DFQATT, CDR2 SNEGSKA (reference sequence). Trimming shortened V by 6 bases and J by 4 bases, and 7 bases separated the two germline ends. The CDR3 length is 11 residues. The CDR3 protein is CSAPSGNTIYF. Here the CDR3 DNA reads TGCAGTGCCCCCTCGGGAAACACCATATATTTT.

This clone was seen only a few times. This sequence joins TRBV7-9 and TRBJ1-1, with 10 bases that match TRBD1. After removal of 3 bases from V and 7 bases from J, the junction contained 5 bases not matched to a gene. CDR3 length equals 14 residues. Germline CDR1 reads SEHNR; CDR2 reads FQNEAQ (reference sequence). In DNA form, the CDR3 reads TGTGCCAGCAGCTTGGGACAGGGGCGCCTTGAAGCTTTCTTT. Protein: CASSLGQGRLEAFF.

The rearrangement links TRBV2 to TRBJ1-3, with D possibly being TRBD1 (5 bases). V shed 3 bases and J shed 0 bases, with 9 bases lying between them. The germline gives CDR1 SNHLY, CDR2 FYNNEI. This CDR3 comprises 15 residues. The CDR3 reads CASSEGQTSGNTIYF. As DNA, the CDR3 is TGTGCCAGCAGTGAGGGGCAGACCTCTGGAAACACCATATATTTT.

J is TRBJ1-2 and V is TRBV24-1, with a weak D call TRBD1 (5 bases). Trimming removed 3 bases from V and 1 base from J, with 11 bases in between. Germline CDR1 and CDR2: KGHDR and SFDVKD. This CDR3 is 15 amino acids long. The CDR3 DNA is TGTGCCACCAGTGATCCAAGACAGATTAACTATGGCTACACCTTC. Its protein product is CATSDPRQINYGYTF.

This chain joins TRBV14 and TRBJ1-6; D remains unclear. The V and J ends lost 3 bases and 8 bases respectively, with 8 bases between them. CDR1 is SGHDN, CDR2 FVKESK, per germline. The CDR3 extends over 13 amino acids. Here the CDR3 DNA reads TGTGCCAGCAGCCAGTCCCAATATTCACCCCTCCACTTT. Its translation is CASSQSQYSPLHF.

CDR3 nucleotides: TGTGCCACTCTCCCGGGACAGACGAATTCACCCCTCCACTTT. This codes for CATLPGQTNSPLHF. The chain joins TRBV6-5 to TRBJ1-6; 7 bases align to TRBD1. V dropped 10 bases and J dropped 7; count of bases not matched to a gene: 10. Germline assignment: CDR1 MNHEY and CDR2 SVGAGI. This CDR3 comprises 14 residues.

The chain carries TRBV11-2 and TRBJ1-3; D uncertain. The CDR3 loop spans 15 amino acids. V lost 4 bases, J lost 5 bases, and 15 bases lay in between. Germline values: CDR1 SGHAT, CDR2 FQNNGV. The CDR3 protein is CASSSLSGYRNTIYF. The CDR3 region has the DNA TGTGCCAGCAGCTCTCTATCTGGTTATAGAAACACCATATATTTT.

This clone came up a few times. The same CDR3 is also encoded by other DNA sequences in this sample. The chain uses TRBV6-5 and TRBJ2-1; a weak D match, TRBD1 (5 bases). The CDR3 extends over 13 amino acids. Germline V lookup: CDR1 MNHEY, CDR2 SVGAGI. V lost 0 bases and J lost 7, with 7 bases in between. The CDR3, as DNA: TGTGCCAGCAGTTACTCAACAGGAAATGAGCAGTTCTTC. Translated, it gives CASSYSTGNEQFF.

The chain carries TRBV12-5 and TRBJ2-3, with TRBD2 as a possible D gene (5 bases). Trimming cost V 6 bases and J 1 base, with 11 bases left between them. Per germline, CDR1 LGHNT and CDR2 FRNRAP. This CDR3 spans 14 amino acids. The CDR3 spells CASGRGYGTDTQYF. In DNA, the CDR3 is TGTGCTAGTGGCCGAGGGTACGGCACAGATACGCAGTATTTT.

This clone was observed a single time. The chain combines TRBV30 with TRBJ2-3; D is undetermined. The germline V gene encodes CDR1 GTSNPN and CDR2 SVGIG (reference sequence). The ends were cut back, 0 bases at V and 3 bases at J, with 7 bases in the middle. CDR3 length: 13 amino acids. Written as DNA, the CDR3 is TGTGCCTGGAGTGTACTAAGAACAGATACGCAGTATTTT. Translated: CAWSVLRTDTQYF.

This sequence joins TRBV12-5 and TRBJ2-2, with D perhaps TRBD2 (6 bases). This CDR3 is 16 amino acids long. Deletions cut 0 bases from V and 5 bases from J, with 13 bases between. CDR1 is LGHNT, CDR2 FRNRAP, per germline. The CDR3 DNA sequence: TGTGCTAGTGGTTTGGTACTCCGGGGGTGGACCGGGGAGCTGTTTTTT. This sequence encodes CASGLVLRGWTGELFF.

This rearrangement joins TRBV29-1 to TRBJ2-3; D not certain. From germline, CDR1 is SQVTM and CDR2 ANQGSEA. V lost 3 bases, J lost 5 bases, and 9 bases lay in between. This CDR3 comprises 12 residues. The CDR3 bases are TGCAGCGTTGAGGCCCCAGGAGATACGCAGTATTTT. Its translation is CSVEAPGDTQYF.

V is TRBV24-1 and J is TRBJ2-4, with 13 bases lining up with TRBD2. With V trimmed by 4 bases and J by 1 base, 6 bases remained unmatched. Germline loops: CDR1 KGHDR, CDR2 SFDVKD. The CDR3 has 18 residues. CDR3 coding DNA: TGTGCCACCAGTGACACTAGCGGGGGGGCTTCGGCCAAAAACATTCAGTACTTC. Translating gives CATSDTSGGASAKNIQYF.

This clone was seen only once. The chain recombines TRBV14 with TRBJ1-1; 7 nucleotides line up with TRBD1. The V gene's germline CDR1 is SGHDN and CDR2 FVKESK. The CDR3 contains 17 residues. The trim removed 4 bases at V and 4 bases at J, leaving 15 bases unmatched. The CDR3 nucleotides are TGTGCCAGCAGCCGACAGGGCGCTCGGCCTTCGGGCACTGAAGCTTTCTTT. Translating gives CASSRQGARPSGTEAFF.

This clone was seen a handful of times. The V call is TRBV5-6, the J call TRBJ1-5; 10 bases are a match to TRBD1. Germline V CDR1 and CDR2: SGHDT, YYEEEE. Trimming removed 4 bases from V and 5 bases from J; junction bases left unmatched: 6. The CDR3 covers 15 residues. The CDR3: CASSHGTGDHQPQHF. The CDR3 region has the DNA TGTGCCAGCAGCCACGGGACAGGGGACCATCAGCCCCAGCATTTT.

The V gene is TRBV5-1, the J gene TRBJ1-1; 11 positions agree with TRBD1. Per germline, CDR1 SGHRS and CDR2 YFSETQ. The CDR3 totals 14 residues. After removal of 3 bases from V and 3 bases from J, the junction contained 1 base not matched to a gene. This chain's CDR3 is CASSWDRGDTEAFF. CDR3 nucleotide sequence: TGCGCCAGCAGCTGGGACAGGGGGGACACTGAAGCTTTCTTT. Variable domain in full (rest from reference TRBV5-1 and TRBJ1-1): KAGVTQTPRYLIKTRGQQVTLSCSPISGHRSVSWYQQTPGQGLQFLFEYFSETQRNKGNFPGRFSGRQFSNSRSEMNVSTLELGDSALYLCASSWDRGDTEAFFGQGTRLTVV.

V and J are TRBV9 and TRBJ2-2; 8 bases are a match to TRBD2. Germline values: CDR1 SGDLS, CDR2 YYNGEE. J was trimmed by 7 bases and V by 4 bases; bases with no gene match: 9. The CDR3 is 15 residues long. CDR3 loop: CASSSQAGVSGELFF. The CDR3 coding sequence is TGTGCCAGCAGCTCTCAAGCGGGGGTTAGCGGGGAGCTGTTTTTT.

In its sample, this clone was seen many times. This chain uses TRBV5-6 with TRBJ1-2; D gene ambiguous. This CDR3 has 13 amino acids. The V end lost 1 base, the J end lost 0 bases, and 4 bases lay between the germline ends. CDR1 and CDR2 from the germline V gene are SGHDT and YYEEEE. The CDR3 DNA sequence: TGTGCCAGCAGCTTGACAGCTAACTATGGCTACACCTTC. Protein product: CASSLTANYGYTF.

The chain combines TRBV14 with TRBJ2-6; TRBD1 might be the D (6 bases). Germline-derived CDR1 and CDR2 are SGHDN and FVKESK. V lost 2 bases to trimming and J lost 2 bases, with 16 bases between them. CDR3 size: 18 residues. CDR3 in amino acids: CASSQYTGMVAGANVLTF. Here the CDR3 DNA reads TGTGCCAGCAGCCAATACACAGGGATGGTTGCTGGGGCCAACGTCCTGACTTTC.

The V and J genes are TRBV11-2 and TRBJ2-2; D is undetermined. Germline V CDR1 and CDR2: SGHAT, FQNNGV. Trimming left V 8 bases short and J 0 bases short, with 7 bases between. The CDR3 length is 13 residues. In DNA form, the CDR3 reads TGTGCCAGCGCAGGTCCGAACACCGGGGAGCTGTTTTTT. This codes for CASAGPNTGELFF. The full variable domain, in which reference TRBV11-2 and TRBJ2-2 provide the parts outside the CDR3, is EAGVAQSPRYKIIEKRQSVAFWCNPISGHATLYWYQQILGQGPKLLIQFQNNGVVDDSQLPKDRFSAERLKGVDSTLKIQPAKLEDSAVYLCASAGPNTGELFFGEGSRLTVL.

The gene calls are TRBV10-3 and TRBJ2-2; TRBD1 aligns across 8 bases. The CDR3 extends over 15 amino acids. Germline values: CDR1 ENHRY, CDR2 SYGVKD. V lost 7 bases and J lost 2; bases outside the gene matches: 6. The CDR3 loop is CAIMRRGHNTGELFF. Here the CDR3 DNA reads TGTGCCATCATGCGCAGGGGGCATAACACCGGGGAGCTGTTTTTT.

The chain recombines TRBV29-1 with TRBJ1-1; a possible D gene is TRBD1 (5 bases). The germline V gene encodes CDR1 SQVTM and CDR2 ANQGSEA. This CDR3 is 11 amino acids long. The V end was cut by 7 bases, the J end by 6 bases, with 12 bases between. Written as DNA, the CDR3 is TGCAGCGCGGGACCCCGGGCTGAAGCTTTCTTT. Its translation is CSAGPRAEAFF.

This chain joins TRBV5-1 and TRBJ1-4; D gene unclear. V lost 0 bases to trimming and J lost 8 bases, with 8 bases between them. Germline V CDR1 and CDR2: SGHRS, YFSETQ. CDR3 length: 13 residues. CDR3 nucleotide sequence: TGCGCCAGCAGCTTGGTCCCCTACGAAAAACTGTTTTTT. It yields the protein CASSLVPYEKLFF.

The J gene is TRBJ2-2, the V gene TRBV5-1, with TRBD1 as a possible D gene (5 bases). The CDR3 runs 14 residues. Germline V gene sequence: CDR1 SGHRS, CDR2 YFSETQ. V dropped 3 bases and J dropped 4 bases, with 10 bases sitting between them. Written as DNA, the CDR3 is TGCGCCAGCAGCTCGACAGCTTTCACCGGGGAGCTGTTTTTT. It encodes CASSSTAFTGELFF.

This chain uses TRBV23-1 with TRBJ1-5; 10 bases are a match to TRBD1. TRBV23-1 is placed among ORFs of uncertain function. The CDR3 length is 16 residues. V trimming: 2 bases; J trimming: 4 bases; junction bases outside the gene matches: 5. The CDR3 sequence is CASSQPTGGNNQPQHF. CDR3 DNA: TGCGCCAGCAGTCAACCGACAGGGGGCAATAATCAGCCCCAGCATTTT.

This chain joins TRBV4-2 and TRBJ2-5; 7 positions agree with TRBD2. The CDR3 is 14 residues long. V gave up 0 bases and J gave up 4 bases; unmatched junction bases: 2. Germline assignment: CDR1 LGHNA and CDR2 YNFKEQ. This CDR3 reads CASSQDGGGETQYF. As DNA, the CDR3 is TGTGCCAGCAGCCAAGATGGGGGGGGAGAGACCCAGTACTTC.